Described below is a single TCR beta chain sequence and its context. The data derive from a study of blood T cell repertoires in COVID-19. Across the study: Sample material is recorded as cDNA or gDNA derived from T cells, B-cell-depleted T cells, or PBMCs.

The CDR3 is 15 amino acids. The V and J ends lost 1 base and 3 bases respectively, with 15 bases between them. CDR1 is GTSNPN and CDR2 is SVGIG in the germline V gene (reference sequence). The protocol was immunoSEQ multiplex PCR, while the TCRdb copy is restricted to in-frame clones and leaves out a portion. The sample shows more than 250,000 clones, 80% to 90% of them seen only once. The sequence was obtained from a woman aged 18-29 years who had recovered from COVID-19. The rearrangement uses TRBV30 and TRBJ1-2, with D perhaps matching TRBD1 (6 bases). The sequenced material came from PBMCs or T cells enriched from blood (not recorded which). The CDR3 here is CAWSGQAHSDYGYTF. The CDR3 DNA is TGTGCCTGGAGTGGACAGGCTCATTCGGACTATGGCTACACCTTC.